This T cell receptor (beta chain) was observed in a study of T-cell memory formation after mild COVID-19. Overall study: For the most part, TCR clusters were specific to one donor.

CDR1 is SGHRS and CDR2 is YFSETQ in the germline V gene. The CDR3 totals 15 residues. The V and J ends lost 0 bases and 1 base respectively, with 10 bases between them. This clonotype was seen at least ten times. The antigen is not known. TCRdb reprocessed the 5' RACE reads via MiXCR and lists one record per CDR3 protein. Counted here are roughly 130,000 distinct CDR3 sequences, about a sixth occurring once; the ten biggest clones make up 4.5% to 5.5%. Overall study findings and caveats: Clones that contracted from day 15 to 85 were balanced CD4/CD8, while later expanders leaned CD4+. There were some responding clones in pre-infection memory, which suggested that cross-reactive memory had joined.

This chain uses TRBV5-1 with TRBJ2-5, with no clear D. This TCR came from a young man who had mild COVID-19 (a few samples of this study predate the infection). Cell type and time point are not known. The sequenced sample consisted of PBMCs or a T cell subset sorted from them (not recorded which). CDR3 in amino acids: CASSLAANSQETQYF. DNA of the CDR3: TGCGCCAGCAGCTTGGCCGCGAATTCCCAAGAGACCCAGTACTTC.